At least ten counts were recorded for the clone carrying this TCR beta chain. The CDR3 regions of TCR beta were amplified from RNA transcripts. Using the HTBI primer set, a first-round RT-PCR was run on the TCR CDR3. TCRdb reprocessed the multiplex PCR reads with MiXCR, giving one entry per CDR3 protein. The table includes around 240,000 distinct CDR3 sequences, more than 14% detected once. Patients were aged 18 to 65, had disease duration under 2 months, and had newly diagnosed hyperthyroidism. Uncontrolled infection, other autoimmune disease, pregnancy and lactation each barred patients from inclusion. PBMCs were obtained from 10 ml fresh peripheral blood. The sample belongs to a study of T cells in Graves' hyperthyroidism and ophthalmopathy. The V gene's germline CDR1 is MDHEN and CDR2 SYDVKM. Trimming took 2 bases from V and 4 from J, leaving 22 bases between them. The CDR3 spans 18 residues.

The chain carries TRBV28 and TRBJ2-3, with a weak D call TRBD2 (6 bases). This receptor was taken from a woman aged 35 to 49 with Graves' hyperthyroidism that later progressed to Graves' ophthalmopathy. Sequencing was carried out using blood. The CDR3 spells CASSLLQIRRGPPDTQYF. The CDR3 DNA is TGTGCCAGCAGTTTACTTCAAATCAGGCGGGGTCCCCCAGATACGCAGTATTTT.